This T cell receptor (beta chain) derives from a study of response to subunit inactivated influenza vaccine. Study-wide results and limits: A suggestion made by the authors is that each seasonal influenza vaccination recruits few new T cells.

This clonotype has ten or more counts. Its antigen is as yet unknown. This CDR3 has 16 amino acids. In germline, CDR1 is SGHAT, CDR2 FQNNGV. Trimming cost V 5 bases and J 0 bases; bases outside gene matches: 3. TCRdb reprocessed the RT-PCR reads with MiXCR, giving one entry per CDR3 protein. The table records around 530,000 distinct CDR3 sequences, roughly 12% of them present only once. The sample in question was PBMCs from blood, obtained on the day of vaccination. The sequence was obtained from a man between 50 and 59 years old who received an inactivated influenza vaccine. This chain joins TRBV11-2 and TRBJ2-7, with TRBD2 matching 14 bases. For the CDR3, the DNA is TGTGCCAGCAGCCGGACTAGCGGGGGGAACTCCTACGAGCAGTACTTC. It encodes CASSRTSGGNSYEQYF. Variable domain in full (rest from reference TRBV11-2 and TRBJ2-7): EAGVAQSPRYKIIEKRQSVAFWCNPISGHATLYWYQQILGQGPKLLIQFQNNGVVDDSQLPKDRFSAERLKGVDSTLKIQPAKLEDSAVYLCASSRTSGGNSYEQYFGPGTRLTVT.